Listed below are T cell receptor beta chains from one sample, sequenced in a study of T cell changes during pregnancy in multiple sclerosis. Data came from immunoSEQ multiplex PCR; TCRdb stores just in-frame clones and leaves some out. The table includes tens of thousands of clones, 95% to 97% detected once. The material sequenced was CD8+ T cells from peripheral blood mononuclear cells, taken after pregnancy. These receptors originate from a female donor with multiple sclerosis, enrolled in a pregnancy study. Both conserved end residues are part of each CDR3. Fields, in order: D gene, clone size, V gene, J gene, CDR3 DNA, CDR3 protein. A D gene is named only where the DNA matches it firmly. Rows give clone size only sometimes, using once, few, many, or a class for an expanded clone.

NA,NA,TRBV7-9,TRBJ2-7,TGTGCCAGCAGCTTAAGCCCTAGGGCAGGGTCAGACGAGCAGTACTTC,CASSLSPRAGSDEQYF
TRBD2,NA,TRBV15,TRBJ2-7,TGTGCCACCAGCAGAGTGGGGGCTAGCGGGAGATACCCCTACGAGCAGTACTTC,CATSRVGASGRYPYEQYF
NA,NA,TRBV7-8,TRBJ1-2,TGTGCCAGCAGGACACTTCCGGGGATTAACTATGGCTACACCTTC,CASRTLPGINYGYTF
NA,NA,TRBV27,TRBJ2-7,TGTGCCAGCAGTCCGACCGGTTCAAGACTCTACGAGCAGTACTTC,CASSPTGSRLYEQYF
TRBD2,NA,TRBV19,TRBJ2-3,TGTGCCAGTAGGGCGGGGGGGGGTTTCGCAGATACGCAGTATTTT,CASRAGGGFADTQYF
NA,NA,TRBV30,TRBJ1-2,TGTGCCTGGAGGGGGGCATCAACTAACTATGGCTACACCTTC,CAWRGASTNYGYTF
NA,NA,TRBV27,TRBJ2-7,TGTGCCAGCAGTTTAGGACTTCGCTACGAGCAGTACTTC,CASSLGLRYEQYF
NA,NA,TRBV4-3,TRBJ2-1,TGCGCCAGCAGCCAAGACTCCCGTTACAATGAGCAGTTCTTC,CASSQDSRYNEQFF
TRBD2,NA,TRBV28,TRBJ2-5,TGTGCCAGCAGCCACAGACGGATAGCGGGAGTAGAGACCCAGTACTTC,CASSHRRIAGVETQYF
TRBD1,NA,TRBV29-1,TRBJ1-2,TGCAGCGTGGAGGGACAGGGCGATTACTATGGCTACACCTTC,CSVEGQGDYYGYTF
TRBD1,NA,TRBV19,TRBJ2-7,TGTGCCAGTAGTATTGCGACAGGGGGCTGGTACGAGCAGTACTTC,CASSIATGGWYEQYF
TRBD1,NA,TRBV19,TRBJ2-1,TGTGCCAGTAGTATCACAGGGGGCCCCTACAATGAGCAGTTCTTC,CASSITGGPYNEQFF
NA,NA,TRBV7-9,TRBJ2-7,TGTGCCAGCAGCTTGAGGGCAGGGGCTTCCTACGAGCAGTACTTC,CASSLRAGASYEQYF
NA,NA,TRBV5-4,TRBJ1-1,TGTGCCAGCAGCCTTGGAGGGAGCACTGAAGCTTTCTTT,CASSLGGSTEAFF
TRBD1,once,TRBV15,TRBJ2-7,TGTGCCACCAGCAGGACCGGACAGGGCCCGTACTTC,CATSRTGQGPYF
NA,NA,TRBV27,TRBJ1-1,TGTGCCAGCAGTTTGTCGGGGGGGACTGAAGCTTTCTTT,CASSLSGGTEAFF
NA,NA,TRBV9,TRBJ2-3,TGTGCCAGCAGCTCAGGACTCACATTCACAGATACGCAGTATTTT,CASSSGLTFTDTQYF
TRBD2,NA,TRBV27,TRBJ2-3,TGTGCCAGCAGGATAGCGGGAGGAGTAGATACGCAGTATTTT,CASRIAGGVDTQYF
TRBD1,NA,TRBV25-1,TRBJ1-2,TGTGCCAGCAGTCAATTTCGACAGGGGAGCTATGGCTACACCTTC,CASSQFRQGSYGYTF
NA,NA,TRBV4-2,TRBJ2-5,TGTGCCAGCAGCCACCTTGAAAGGGAGGGGGGACAAGAGACCCAGTACTTC,CASSHLEREGGQETQYF
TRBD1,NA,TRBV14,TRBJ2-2,TGTGCCAGCAGCACCCGGGACAGGGGGAAGTTGGACACCGGGGAGCTGTTTTTT,CASSTRDRGKLDTGELFF
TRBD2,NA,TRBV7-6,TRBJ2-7,TGTGCCAGCAGCTCGGGGACTAGCGGGAGCTGGGACTACGAGCAGTACTTC,CASSSGTSGSWDYEQYF
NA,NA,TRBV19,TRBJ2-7,TGTGCCAGTAGTCCGGGAATTTACGAGCAGTACTTC,CASSPGIYEQYF
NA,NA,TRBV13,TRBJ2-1,TGTGCCAGCAGCTTAGGAGTCGGTAGCTCCTACAATGAGCAGTTCTTC,CASSLGVGSSYNEQFF
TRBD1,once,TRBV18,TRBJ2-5,TGTGCCAGCTCACGATCGACAGGGTCTAAGTGGGAGACCCAGTACTTC,CASSRSTGSKWETQYF
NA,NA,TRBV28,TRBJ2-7,TGTGCCAGCAGTTTTGGCTCCTCCTACGAGCAGTACTTC,CASSFGSSYEQYF
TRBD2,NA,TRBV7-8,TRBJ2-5,TGTGCCAGCACCCGTTGGGCTAGCGGGAGGCACCAAGAGACCCAGTACTTC,CASTRWASGRHQETQYF
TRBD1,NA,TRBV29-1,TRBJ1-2,TGCAGCGTTGAGAGGACAGGGATGAGGGGCTACACCTTC,CSVERTGMRGYTF
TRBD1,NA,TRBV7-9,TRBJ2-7,TGTGCCAGCAGCCCTCAGGGACAGCCTTATTACGAGCAGTACTTC,CASSPQGQPYYEQYF
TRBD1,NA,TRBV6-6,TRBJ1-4,TGTGCCAGCGCTCTCTACAGACAGGGAGAAAAACTGTTTTTT,CASALYRQGEKLFF
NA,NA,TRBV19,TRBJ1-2,TGTGCCAGTAAGGAGCTTGACTACACCTTC,CASKELDYTF
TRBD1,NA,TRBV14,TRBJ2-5,TGTGCCAGCAGTCCCGGGACAGTAGGAGAGACCCAGTACTTC,CASSPGTVGETQYF
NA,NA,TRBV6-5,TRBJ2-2,TGTGCCAGCAGCCACGACAGGCCGAACACCGGGGAGCTGTTTTTT,CASSHDRPNTGELFF
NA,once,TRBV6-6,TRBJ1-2,TGTGCCAGCAGACGCAGGGGAGTGGGAGGCTACACCTTC,CASRRRGVGGYTF
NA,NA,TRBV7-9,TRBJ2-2,TGTGCCAGCAGCTTAGCGTCAGCGCGACCTCCCGGGGAGCTGTTTTTT,CASSLASARPPGELFF
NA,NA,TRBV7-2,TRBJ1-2,TGTGCCAGCAGCCCGAAACAGGAAATGGACTATGGCTACACCTTC,CASSPKQEMDYGYTF
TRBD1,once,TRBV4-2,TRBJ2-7,TGTGCCAGCAGCCAAGGAGGGACAGGTATCAGCGAGCAGTACTTC,CASSQGGTGISEQYF
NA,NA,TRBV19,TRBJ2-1,TGTGCCAGTAGTATAATCCATGGGGGGATCAATGAGCAGTTCTTC,CASSIIHGGINEQFF
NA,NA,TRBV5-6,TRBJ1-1,TGTGCCAGCAAGGAGTGGTACATGAACACTGAAGCTTTCTTT,CASKEWYMNTEAFF
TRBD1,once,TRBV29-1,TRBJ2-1,TGCAGCGTTGAAGATGGGACAGGGGTTGAGCAGTTCTTC,CSVEDGTGVEQFF
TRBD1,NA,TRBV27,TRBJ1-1,TGTGCCAGCAGTCTCACAGGGGGTACTGAAGCTTTCTTT,CASSLTGGTEAFF
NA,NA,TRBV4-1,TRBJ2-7,TGCGCCAGCAGCCAAGATCGCGGGGACCCACCCTACGAGCAGTACTTC,CASSQDRGDPPYEQYF
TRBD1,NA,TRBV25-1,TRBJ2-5,TGTGCCAGCAGGCGGACAGGGGAAGAGACCCAGTACTTC,CASRRTGEETQYF
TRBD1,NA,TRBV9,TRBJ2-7,TGTGCCAGCAGCCCCTCAGGGGGCGCGTCCTACGAGCAGTACTTC,CASSPSGGASYEQYF
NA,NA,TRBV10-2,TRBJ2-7,TGCGCCAGCGGGGCGGGATTCTCCTACGAGCAGTACTTC,CASGAGFSYEQYF
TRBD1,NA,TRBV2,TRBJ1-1,TGTGCCAGCACGACAGGGGTTATGAACACTGAAGCTTTCTTT,CASTTGVMNTEAFF
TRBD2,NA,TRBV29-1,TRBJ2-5,TGCAGCGTTGAAGTTGGACTAGCGGTTACCCAAGAGACCCAGTACTTC,CSVEVGLAVTQETQYF
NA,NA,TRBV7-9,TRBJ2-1,TGTGCCAGCAGGGGACTTGCGAGCTCCTACAATGAGCAGTTCTTC,CASRGLASSYNEQFF